The 11 T cell receptor beta chains below were found in one sample sequenced in a study of shared clonotypes between healthy human individuals. Repertoires were generated with immunoSEQ multiplex PCR, while TCRdb's copy carries only in-frame clones and drops some. Found here are about 690,000 clones, roughly 88% of them singletons; the top ten hold 34%. Sequenced material: memory CD8+ T cells from PBMCs. Documented subset: CD45RO+ cells pooled with CCR7-negative TemRA cells. The receptors derive from a young man in good health. Some clones in this sample may be carry-over from other donors' samples.

This clone was observed a single time. The chain combines TRBV7-2 with TRBJ2-1; D is perhaps TRBD1 or TRBD2 (5 bases each). Germline V gives CDR1 SGHTA, CDR2 FQGNSA. The V gene lost 4 bases and the J gene lost 4 bases, with 17 bases spanning the gap. This CDR3 comprises 16 residues. The CDR3 DNA sequence: TGTGCCAGCAGCTCCCATAGTGGGGGTGGATACAATGAGCAGTTCTTC. This translates into CASSSHSGGGYNEQFF.

The chain links TRBV29-1 to TRBJ1-2; D gene ambiguous. Germline values: CDR1 SQVTM, CDR2 ANQGSEA. CDR3 size: 15 residues. The V end lost 0 bases, the J end lost 8 bases, and 19 bases lay between the germline ends. The CDR3 loop is CSVEDRDTWMGGYTF. The CDR3 DNA is TGCAGCGTTGAAGATCGTGACACCTGGATGGGGGGCTACACCTTC.

With respect to this clone: Other DNA sequences of this sample code for an identical CDR3. This chain joins TRBV9 and TRBJ1-1; D gene uncertain. The CDR3 spans 13 residues. Trimming removed 2 bases from V and 1 base from J, with 6 bases in between. The germline V gene encodes CDR1 SGDLS and CDR2 YYNGEE. CDR3 amino acids: CASSVSGNTEAFF. The CDR3, as DNA: TGTGCCAGCAGCGTCTCGGGGAACACTGAAGCTTTCTTT.

About this clone: Other DNA sequences of this sample code for an identical CDR3. V gene TRBV9 combines with J gene TRBJ1-2; the match to TRBD1 covers 7 bases. V shed 2 bases, J shed 3 bases, and the junction held 4 bases outside the gene matches. The CDR3 is 14 residues long. Germline V gene data show CDR1 as SGDLS and CDR2 as YYNGEE. The CDR3 coding sequence is TGTGCCAGCAGCGTGGGGCAGGGGGACTATGGCTACACCTTC. Protein product: CASSVGQGDYGYTF.

The chain links TRBV27 to TRBJ1-2, with 9 nucleotides matching TRBD1. Per germline, CDR1 MNHEY and CDR2 SMNVEV (reference sequence). The CDR3 consists of 14 residues. J was trimmed by 8 bases and V by 0 bases; bases with no gene match: 4. CDR3 coding DNA: TGTGCCAGCAGTTTATCTTACAGGGGGCAGGGCTACACCTTC. Encoded protein: CASSLSYRGQGYTF.

This clone was counted between two and nine times. In the same sample, other DNA sequences code for this CDR3. This sequence joins TRBV13 and TRBJ2-1; TRBD1 is a possible D gene (6 bases). CDR3 length: 12 amino acids. Trimming removed 0 bases from V and 9 bases from J, with 6 bases in between. The germline V gene encodes CDR1 PRHDT and CDR2 FYEKMQ (reference sequence). CDR3 protein: CASSLGGGEQFF. The CDR3 DNA reads TGTGCCAGCAGCTTAGGAGGGGGTGAGCAGTTCTTC.

This sequence joins TRBV30 and TRBJ1-6; possibly TRBD1 for D (6 bases). This CDR3 is 14 amino acids long. V dropped 2 bases and J dropped 8 bases, with 13 bases sitting between them. Germline CDR1 reads GTSNPN; CDR2 reads SVGIG (reference sequence). In nucleotides, the CDR3 is TGTGCCTGGAGTATAAGCCAGGGGCATTCACCCCTCCACTTT. Its translation: CAWSISQGHSPLHF.

The chain employs TRBV5-6 and TRBJ1-2; D gene uncertain. Germline loops: CDR1 SGHDT, CDR2 YYEEEE. The CDR3 consists of 14 residues. V was pared by 0 bases and J by 3 bases, with 9 bases between. The CDR3 loop reads CASSLVTVYYGYTF. The CDR3 bases are TGTGCCAGCAGCTTGGTTACTGTTTACTATGGCTACACCTTC. Looking up the rest from reference TRBV5-6 and TRBJ1-2 gives the full variable domain: DAGVTQSPTHLIKTRGQQVTLRCSPKSGHDTVSWYQQALGQGPQFIFQYYEEEERQRGNFPDRFSGHQFPNYSSELNVNALLLGDSALYLCASSLVTVYYGYTFGSGTRLTVV.

V gene TRBV27 combines with J gene TRBJ1-5; no definite D call. V lost 5 bases, J lost 0 bases, and 8 bases lay in between. Per the germline V gene, CDR1 is MNHEY and CDR2 is SMNVEV (reference sequence). The CDR3 contains 14 residues. This chain's CDR3 is CASSRAISNQPQHF. As DNA, the CDR3 is TGTGCCAGCAGTCGAGCGATTAGCAATCAGCCCCAGCATTTT.

The chain recombines TRBV27 with TRBJ1-2; tentative D call: TRBD1 (5 bases). Germline V gene lookup returns CDR1 MNHEY and CDR2 SMNVEV (reference sequence). This CDR3 is 14 amino acids long. Trimming stripped 5 bases from V and 6 bases from J, with 16 bases between. The CDR3 sequence is CASSPRGRGNGYTF. The CDR3 nucleotides read TGTGCCAGCAGTCCCCGGGGGAGGGGAAATGGCTACACCTTC.

The rearrangement links TRBV4-1 to TRBJ1-3; 8 nucleotides agree with TRBD1. This CDR3 region has 15 residues. Per germline, CDR1 MGHRA and CDR2 YSYEKL. V was pared by 5 bases and J by 0 bases, with 3 bases of the junction left unmatched. The CDR3 region has the DNA TGCGCCAGCAGCATCGACAGGGGCTCTGGAAACACCATATATTTT. It yields the protein CASSIDRGSGNTIYF.